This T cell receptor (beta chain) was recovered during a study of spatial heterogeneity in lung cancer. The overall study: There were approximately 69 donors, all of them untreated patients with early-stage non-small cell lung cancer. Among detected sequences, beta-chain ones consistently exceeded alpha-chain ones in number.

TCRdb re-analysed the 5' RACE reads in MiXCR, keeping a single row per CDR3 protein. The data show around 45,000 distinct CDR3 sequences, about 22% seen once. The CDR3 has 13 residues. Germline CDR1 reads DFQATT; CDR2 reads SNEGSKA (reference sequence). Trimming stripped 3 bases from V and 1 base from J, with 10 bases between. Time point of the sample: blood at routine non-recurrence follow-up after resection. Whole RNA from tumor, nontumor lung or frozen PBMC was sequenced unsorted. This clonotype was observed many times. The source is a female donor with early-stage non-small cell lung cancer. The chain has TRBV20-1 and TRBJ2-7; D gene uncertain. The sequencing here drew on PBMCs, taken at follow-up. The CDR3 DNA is TGCAGTGCTAGCCTTAGTGGGTCCTACGAGCAGTACTTC. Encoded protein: CSASLSGSYEQYF.